This paragraph covers one T cell receptor (beta chain) sequence. Germline values: CDR1 MRHNA, CDR2 SNTAGT. The CDR3 runs 15 residues. V was clipped by 2 bases and J by 6 bases; unmatched bases: 9. This sample was included in a study of blood T cell repertoires in COVID-19. The overall study: There were acute and convalescent COVID-19 samples, and they came from the United States, Italy and Spain. PBMCs, B-cell-depleted T cells, or T cells provided the cDNA or gDNA that made up the material.

TCRdb's table, derived via immunoSEQ multiplex PCR, lists solely in-frame clones and lacks some. The table shows 180,000 or so clones, with roughly 86% occurring only once. The sample was peripheral blood. The chain carries TRBV6-4 and TRBJ1-2; 7 nucleotides align to TRBD1. This receptor was identified in a man aged 40-49 years with active or convalescent COVID-19. The CDR3 protein is CASSDVYGTVNGYTF. CDR3 DNA sequence: TGTGCCAGCAGTGACGTTTACGGGACAGTCAATGGCTACACCTTC.